This T cell receptor beta chain was captured by sequencing in a study of cytomegalovirus exposure and HLA in healthy donors. Overall study results and limits: 150 to 200 TCR beta chains were listed as cytomegalovirus-associated. The tendency of first-cohort TCR clusters to co-occur in the 90 to 150 validation repertoires was the finding of a later analysis. Rarity held for most TCR sequences, but there were some public TCRs that occurred in many donors. In vitro confirmation showed three CMV-associated chains to be CMV antigen specific.

Concerning this clone: The antigen remains unidentified.

Generated by immunoSEQ multiplex PCR, the TCRdb table keeps only in-frame clones and is missing some. The sample includes 300,000 to 400,000 clones, approximately 86% of them seen just once. The material sequenced was PBMCs. The origin of this receptor is a man aged 30 to 39 in good health and CMV-seronegative.

The CDR3 is CASKTGVSYGYTF. DNA for the CDR3: TGTGCCAGCAAAACAGGGGTGAGCTATGGCTACACCTTC. This chain links TRBV2 with TRBJ1-2, with TRBD1 identical over 7 bases. CDR1 is SNHLY and CDR2 is FYNNEI in the germline V gene. The CDR3 has 13 residues. Trimming cost V 7 bases and J 4 bases; bases outside gene matches: 6.